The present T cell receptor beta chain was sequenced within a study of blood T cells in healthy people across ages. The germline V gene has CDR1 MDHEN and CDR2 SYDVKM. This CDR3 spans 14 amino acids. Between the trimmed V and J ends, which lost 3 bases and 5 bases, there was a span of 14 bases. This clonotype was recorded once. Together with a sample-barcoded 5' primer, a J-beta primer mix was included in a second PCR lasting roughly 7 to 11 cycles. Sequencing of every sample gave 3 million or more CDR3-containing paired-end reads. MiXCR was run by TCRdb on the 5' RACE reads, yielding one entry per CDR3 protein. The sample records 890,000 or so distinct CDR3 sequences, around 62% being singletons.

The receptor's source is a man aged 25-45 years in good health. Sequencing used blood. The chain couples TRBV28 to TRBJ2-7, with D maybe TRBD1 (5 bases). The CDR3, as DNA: TGTGCCAGCAGTTTTGAAGGGGCCGATGACGAGCAGTACTTC. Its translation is CASSFEGADDEQYF.